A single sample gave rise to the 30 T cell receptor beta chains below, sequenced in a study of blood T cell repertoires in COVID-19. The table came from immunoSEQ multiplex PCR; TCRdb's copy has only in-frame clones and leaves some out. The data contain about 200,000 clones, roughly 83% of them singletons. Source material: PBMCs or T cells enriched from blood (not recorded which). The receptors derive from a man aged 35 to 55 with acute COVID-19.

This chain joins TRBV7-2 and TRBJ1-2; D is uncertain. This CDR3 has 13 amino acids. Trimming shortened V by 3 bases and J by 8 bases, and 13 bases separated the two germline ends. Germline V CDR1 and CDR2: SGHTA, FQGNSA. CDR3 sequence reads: CASSFPGSAGYTF. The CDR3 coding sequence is TGTGCCAGCAGCTTTCCGGGATCGGCGGGCTACACCTTC. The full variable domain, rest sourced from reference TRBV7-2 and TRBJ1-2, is GAGVSQSPSNKVTEKGKDVELRCDPISGHTALYWYRQSLGQGLEFLIYFQGNSAPDKSGLPSDRFSAERTGGSVSTLTIQRTQQEDSAVYLCASSFPGSAGYTFGSGTRLTVV.

DNA of the CDR3: TGCGCCAGCAGTCCCGGGAGGCTGCGGCCCCAGCATTTT. Translation gives CASSPGRLRPQHF. The V gene is TRBV23-1, the J gene TRBJ1-5; no clear D gene. TRBV23-1 falls under the ORF class, with uncertain function. The CDR3 consists of 13 residues. V shed 4 bases and J shed 9 bases, with 13 bases lying between them.

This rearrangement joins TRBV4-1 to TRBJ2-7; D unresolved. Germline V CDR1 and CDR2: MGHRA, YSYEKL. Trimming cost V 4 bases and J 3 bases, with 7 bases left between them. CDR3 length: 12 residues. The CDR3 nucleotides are TGCGCCAGCAGCCGCCTAGGCTACGAGCAGTACTTC. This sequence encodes CASSRLGYEQYF.

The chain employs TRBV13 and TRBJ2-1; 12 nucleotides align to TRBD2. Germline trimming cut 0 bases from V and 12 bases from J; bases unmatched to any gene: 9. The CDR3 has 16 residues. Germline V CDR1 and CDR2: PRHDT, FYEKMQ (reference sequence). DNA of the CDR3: TGTGCCAGCAGCTTAGGAGGACTAGCGGGATTACCATCGCAGTTCTTC. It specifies CASSLGGLAGLPSQFF. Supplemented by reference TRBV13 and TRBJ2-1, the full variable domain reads AAGVIQSPRHLIKEKRETATLKCYPIPRHDTVYWYQQGPGQDPQFLISFYEKMQSDKGSIPDRFSAQQFSDYHSELNMSSLELGDSALYFCASSLGGLAGLPSQFFGPGTRLTVL.

CDR3 nucleotide sequence: TGTGCCACCGCTTTAAACGGGCAACCGGGACTAGCTAACGAGCAGTACTTC. Protein product: CATALNGQPGLANEQYF. This rearrangement joins TRBV19 to TRBJ2-7; 9 bases are shared with TRBD2. Germline-derived CDR1 and CDR2 are LNHDA and SQIVND (reference sequence). Germline trimming cut 10 bases from V and 5 bases from J; bases unmatched to any gene: 21. This CDR3 region has 17 residues.

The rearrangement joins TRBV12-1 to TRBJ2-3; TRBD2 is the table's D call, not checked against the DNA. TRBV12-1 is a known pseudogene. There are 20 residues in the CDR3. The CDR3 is CASPLWLSSGGWWVSDTQYF. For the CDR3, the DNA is TGTGCCAGCCCCCTTTGGTTATCTAGCGGGGGGTGGTGGGTTAGTGATACGCAGTATTTT.

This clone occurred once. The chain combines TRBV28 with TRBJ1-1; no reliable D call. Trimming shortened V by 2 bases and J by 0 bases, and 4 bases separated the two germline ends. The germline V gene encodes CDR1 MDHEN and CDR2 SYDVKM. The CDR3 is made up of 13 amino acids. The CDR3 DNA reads TGTGCCAGCAGTTTAGTTATGAACACTGAAGCTTTCTTT. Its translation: CASSLVMNTEAFF. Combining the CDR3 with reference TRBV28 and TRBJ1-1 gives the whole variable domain DVKVTQSSRYLVKRTGEKVFLECVQDMDHENMFWYRQDPGLGLRLIYFSYDVKMKEKGDIPEGYSVSREKKERFSLILESASTNQTSMYLCASSLVMNTEAFFGQGTRLTVV.

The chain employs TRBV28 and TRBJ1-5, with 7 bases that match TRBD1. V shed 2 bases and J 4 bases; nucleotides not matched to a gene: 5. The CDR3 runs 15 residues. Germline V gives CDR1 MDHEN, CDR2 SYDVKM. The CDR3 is CASSLGGGFNQPQHF. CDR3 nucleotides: TGTGCCAGCAGTTTAGGAGGGGGCTTTAATCAGCCCCAGCATTTT.

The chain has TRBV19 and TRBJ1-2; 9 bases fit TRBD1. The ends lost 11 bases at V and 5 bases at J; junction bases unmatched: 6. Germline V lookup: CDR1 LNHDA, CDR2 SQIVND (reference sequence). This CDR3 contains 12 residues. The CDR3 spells CACHDRGYGYTF. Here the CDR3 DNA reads TGTGCCTGCCACGACAGGGGGTATGGCTACACCTTC.

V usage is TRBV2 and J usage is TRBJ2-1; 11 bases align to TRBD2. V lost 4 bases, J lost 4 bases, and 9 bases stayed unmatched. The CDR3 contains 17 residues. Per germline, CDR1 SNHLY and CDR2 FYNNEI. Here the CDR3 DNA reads TGTGCCAGCAGTGCCTCCCCGACTAGCGGGGCGTACAATGAGCAGTTCTTC. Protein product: CASSASPTSGAYNEQFF.

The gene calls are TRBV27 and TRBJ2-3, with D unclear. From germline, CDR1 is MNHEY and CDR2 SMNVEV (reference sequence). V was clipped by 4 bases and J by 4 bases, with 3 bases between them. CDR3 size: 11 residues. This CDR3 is CASSSADTQYF. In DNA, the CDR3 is TGTGCCAGCAGTTCGGCAGATACGCAGTATTTT.

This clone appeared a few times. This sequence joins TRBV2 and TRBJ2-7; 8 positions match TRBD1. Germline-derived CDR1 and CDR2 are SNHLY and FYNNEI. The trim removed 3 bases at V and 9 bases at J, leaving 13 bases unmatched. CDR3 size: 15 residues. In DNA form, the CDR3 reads TGTGCCAGCAGTGAGGGACAGGCCACCCTTTCTGGGCAGTACTTC. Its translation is CASSEGQATLSGQYF.

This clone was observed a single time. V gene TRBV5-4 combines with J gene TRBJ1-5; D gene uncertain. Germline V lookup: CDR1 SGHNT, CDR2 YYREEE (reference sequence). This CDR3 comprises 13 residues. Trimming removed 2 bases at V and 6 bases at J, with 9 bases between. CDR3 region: CASSFGGGQPQHF. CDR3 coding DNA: TGTGCCAGCAGCTTCGGAGGAGGTCAGCCCCAGCATTTT.

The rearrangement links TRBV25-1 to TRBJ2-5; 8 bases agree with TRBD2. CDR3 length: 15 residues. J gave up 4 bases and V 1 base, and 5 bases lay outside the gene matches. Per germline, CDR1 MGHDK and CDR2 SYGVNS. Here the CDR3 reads CASSESAGVLETQYF. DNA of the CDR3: TGTGCCAGCAGTGAATCAGCGGGAGTCCTAGAGACCCAGTACTTC.

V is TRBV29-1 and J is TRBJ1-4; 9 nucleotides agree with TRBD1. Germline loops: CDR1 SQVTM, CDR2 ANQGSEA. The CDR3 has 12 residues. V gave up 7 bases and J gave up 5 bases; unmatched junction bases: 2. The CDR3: CSAGTGNEKLFF. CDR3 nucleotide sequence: TGCAGCGCCGGGACAGGGAATGAAAAACTGTTTTTT. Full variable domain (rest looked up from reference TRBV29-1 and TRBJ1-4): SAVISQKPSRDICQRGTSLTIQCQVDSQVTMMFWYRQQPGQSLTLIATANQGSEATYESGFVIDKFPISRPNLTFSTLTVSNMSPEDSSIYLCSAGTGNEKLFFGSGTQLSVL.

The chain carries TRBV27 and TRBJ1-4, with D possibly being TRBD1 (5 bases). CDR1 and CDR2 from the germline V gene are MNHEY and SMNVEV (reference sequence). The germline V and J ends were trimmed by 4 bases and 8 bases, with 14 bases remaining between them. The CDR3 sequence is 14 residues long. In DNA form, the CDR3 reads TGTGCCAGCAGTTCCACTAACGACAGAGAAAAACTGTTTTTT. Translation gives CASSSTNDREKLFF.

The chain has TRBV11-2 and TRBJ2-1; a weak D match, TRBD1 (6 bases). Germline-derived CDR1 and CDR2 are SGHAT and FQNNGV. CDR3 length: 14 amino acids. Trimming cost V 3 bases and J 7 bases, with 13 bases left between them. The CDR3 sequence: CASSFVRGLNEQFF. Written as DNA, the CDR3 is TGTGCCAGCAGCTTCGTCAGGGGCTTAAATGAGCAGTTCTTC.

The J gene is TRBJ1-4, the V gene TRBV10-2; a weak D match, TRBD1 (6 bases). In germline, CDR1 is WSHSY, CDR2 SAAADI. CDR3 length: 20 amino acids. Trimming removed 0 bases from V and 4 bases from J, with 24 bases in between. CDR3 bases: TGCGCCAGCAGTGAGTCGCCAGGGGCCGTGACTCGATACTATAATGAAAAACTGTTTTTT. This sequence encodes CASSESPGAVTRYYNEKLFF.

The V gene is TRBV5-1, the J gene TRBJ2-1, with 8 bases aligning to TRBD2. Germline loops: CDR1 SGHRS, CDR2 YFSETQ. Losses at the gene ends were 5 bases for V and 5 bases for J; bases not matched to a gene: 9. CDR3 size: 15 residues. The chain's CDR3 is CASSPWGAGDNEQFF. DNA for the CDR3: TGCGCCAGCAGTCCCTGGGGAGCGGGGGACAATGAGCAGTTCTTC.

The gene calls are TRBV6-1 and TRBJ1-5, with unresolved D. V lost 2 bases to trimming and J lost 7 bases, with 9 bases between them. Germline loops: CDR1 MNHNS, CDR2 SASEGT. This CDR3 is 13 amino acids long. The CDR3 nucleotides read TGTGCCAGCAGTGAATTCGAGGGCCAGCCCCAGCATTTT. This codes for CASSEFEGQPQHF.

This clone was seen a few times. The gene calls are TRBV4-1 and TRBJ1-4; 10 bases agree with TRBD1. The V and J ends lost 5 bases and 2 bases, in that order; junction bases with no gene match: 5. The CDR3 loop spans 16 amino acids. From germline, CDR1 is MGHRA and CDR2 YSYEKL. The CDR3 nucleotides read TGCGCCAGCAGCTCGACAGGGGGCGAGACTAATGAAAAACTGTTTTTT. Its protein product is CASSSTGGETNEKLFF.

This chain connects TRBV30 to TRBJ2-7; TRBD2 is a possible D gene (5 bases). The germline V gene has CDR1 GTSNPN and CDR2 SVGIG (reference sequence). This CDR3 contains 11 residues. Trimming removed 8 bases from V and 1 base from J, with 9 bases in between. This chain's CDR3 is CALDWSYEQYF. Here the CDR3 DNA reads TGTGCCCTGGACTGGTCCTACGAGCAGTACTTC.

The CDR3 sequence: CASSLGGSNLYEQYF. In DNA, the CDR3 is TGTGCCAGCAGCTTAGGAGGGAGCAATCTCTACGAGCAGTACTTC. The rearrangement links TRBV7-2 to TRBJ2-7, with a possible D match to TRBD2 (5 bases). CDR1 and CDR2 from the germline V gene are SGHTA and FQGNSA. V lost 1 base, J lost 3 bases, and 13 bases lay in between. The CDR3 is made up of 15 amino acids.

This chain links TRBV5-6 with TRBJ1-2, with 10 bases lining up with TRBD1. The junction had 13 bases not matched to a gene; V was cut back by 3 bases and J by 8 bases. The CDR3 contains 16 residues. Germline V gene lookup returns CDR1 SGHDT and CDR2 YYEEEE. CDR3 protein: CASSSPDRDRGSGYTF. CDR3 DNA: TGTGCCAGCAGCTCGCCTGACCGGGACAGGGGTAGCGGCTACACCTTC.

The CDR3 coding sequence is TGTGCCAGCAGCCAAAGTTTTACTGACGAGCAGTACTTC. This gives the protein CASSQSFTDEQYF. V usage is TRBV6-5 and J usage is TRBJ2-7; D not resolved. Trimming cost V 6 bases and J 5 bases, with 14 bases left between them. CDR3 length equals 13 residues. Germline V gene sequence: CDR1 MNHEY, CDR2 SVGAGI.

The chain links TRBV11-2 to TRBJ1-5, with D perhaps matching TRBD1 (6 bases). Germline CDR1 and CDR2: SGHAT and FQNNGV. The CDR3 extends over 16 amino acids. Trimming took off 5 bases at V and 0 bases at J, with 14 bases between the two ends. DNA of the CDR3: TGTGCCAGCAGCGCCGGGACAACCTATAGCAATCAGCCCCAGCATTTT. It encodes CASSAGTTYSNQPQHF.

CDR3 sequence reads: CASSSPRGGRYGYTF. CDR3 nucleotide sequence: TGTGCCAGCAGTTCCCCCAGAGGGGGTCGCTATGGCTACACCTTC. The chain is built from TRBV28 and TRBJ1-2; a possible D gene is TRBD1 (6 bases). This CDR3 spans 15 amino acids. The V end lost 4 bases, the J end lost 4 bases, and 16 bases lay between the germline ends. Germline V CDR1 and CDR2: MDHEN, SYDVKM.

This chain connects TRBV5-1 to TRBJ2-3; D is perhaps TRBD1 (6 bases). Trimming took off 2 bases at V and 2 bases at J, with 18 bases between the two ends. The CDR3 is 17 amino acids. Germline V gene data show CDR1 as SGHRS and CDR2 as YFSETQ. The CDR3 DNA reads TGCGCCAGCAGCTTATGGCCCGGGACACTTACCACAGATACGCAGTATTTT. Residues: CASSLWPGTLTTDTQYF. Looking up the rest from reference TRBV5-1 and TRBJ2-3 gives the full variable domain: KAGVTQTPRYLIKTRGQQVTLSCSPISGHRSVSWYQQTPGQGLQFLFEYFSETQRNKGNFPGRFSGRQFSNSRSEMNVSTLELGDSALYLCASSLWPGTLTTDTQYFGPGTRLTVL.

CDR3 region: CASSVNSGSSDEQFF. CDR3 in DNA: TGTGCCAGCAGTGTCAACAGCGGGAGTTCCGATGAGCAGTTCTTC. V is TRBV28 and J is TRBJ2-1, with 8 nucleotides matching TRBD2. CDR3 length equals 15 residues. The V segment lost 5 bases and the J segment 8 bases; nucleotides outside the gene matches: 11. The germline CDR1 and CDR2 sequences are MDHEN and SYDVKM.

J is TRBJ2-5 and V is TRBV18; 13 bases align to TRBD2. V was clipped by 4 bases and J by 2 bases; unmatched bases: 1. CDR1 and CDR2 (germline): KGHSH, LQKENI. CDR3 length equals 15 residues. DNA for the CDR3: TGTGCCAGCTCACTGACTAGCGGGGGGCAAGAGACCCAGTACTTC. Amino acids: CASSLTSGGQETQYF.